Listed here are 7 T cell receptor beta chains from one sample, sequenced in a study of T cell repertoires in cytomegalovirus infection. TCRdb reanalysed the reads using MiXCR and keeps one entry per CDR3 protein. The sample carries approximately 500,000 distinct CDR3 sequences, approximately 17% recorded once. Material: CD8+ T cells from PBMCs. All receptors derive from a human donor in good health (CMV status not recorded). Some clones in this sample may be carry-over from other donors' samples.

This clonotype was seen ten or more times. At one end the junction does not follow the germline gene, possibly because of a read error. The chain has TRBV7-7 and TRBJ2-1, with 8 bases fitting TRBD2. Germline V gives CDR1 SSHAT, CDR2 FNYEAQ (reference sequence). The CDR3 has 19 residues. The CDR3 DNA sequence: TGTGCTAGCAGCTTAGGAGTTACGGAACTAGCGGTAGGCTACAATGAGCAGTTCTTC. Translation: CASSLGVTELAVGYNEQFF.

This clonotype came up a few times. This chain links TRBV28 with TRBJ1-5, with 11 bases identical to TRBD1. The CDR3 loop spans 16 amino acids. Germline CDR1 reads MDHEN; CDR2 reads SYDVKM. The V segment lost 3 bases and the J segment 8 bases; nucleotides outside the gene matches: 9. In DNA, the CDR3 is TGTGCCAGCAGTTTTCTCGGACAGGGGGCTGAGGAGCCCCAGCATTTT. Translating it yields CASSFLGQGAEEPQHF.

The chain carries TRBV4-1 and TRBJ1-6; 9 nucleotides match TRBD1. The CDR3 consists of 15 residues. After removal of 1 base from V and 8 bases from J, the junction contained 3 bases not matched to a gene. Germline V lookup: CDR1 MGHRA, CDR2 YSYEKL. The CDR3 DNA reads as TGCGCCAGCAGCCAAGCGACAGGGGGGGATTCACCCCTCCACTTT. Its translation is CASSQATGGDSPLHF.

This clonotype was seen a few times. In DNA, the CDR3 is TGTGCCAGCAGGCAAACGGGGTTTAATGAAAAACTGTTTTTT. Translating it yields CASRQTGFNEKLFF. The V call is TRBV7-9, the J call TRBJ1-4; D is uncertain. The germline gives CDR1 SEHNR, CDR2 FQNEAQ (reference sequence). This CDR3 contains 14 residues. With 6 bases removed from V and 4 bases from J, the gap between germline ends came to 12 bases.

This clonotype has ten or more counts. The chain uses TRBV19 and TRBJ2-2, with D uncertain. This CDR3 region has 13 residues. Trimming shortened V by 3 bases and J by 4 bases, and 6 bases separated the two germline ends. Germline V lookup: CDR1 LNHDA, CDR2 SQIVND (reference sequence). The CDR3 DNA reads TGTGCCAGTAGTATGACGGCCACCGGGGAGCTGTTTTTT. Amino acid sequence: CASSMTATGELFF.

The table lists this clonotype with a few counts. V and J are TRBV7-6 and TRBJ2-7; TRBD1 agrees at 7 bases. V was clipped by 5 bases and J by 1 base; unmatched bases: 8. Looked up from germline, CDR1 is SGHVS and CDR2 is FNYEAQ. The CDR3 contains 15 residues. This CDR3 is CASSPPGTVSYEQYF. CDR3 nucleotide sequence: TGTGCCAGCAGCCCTCCGGGGACAGTATCCTACGAGCAGTACTTC.

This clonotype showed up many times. CDR3 nucleotides: TGTGCCAGCAGCGTTCCGATAACGAGACAGATTACCTACGAGCAGTACTTC. Translated, it gives CASSVPITRQITYEQYF. The chain is built from TRBV7-8 and TRBJ2-7; possible D gene TRBD1, 5 bases. In germline, CDR1 is SGHVS, CDR2 FQNEAQ. V gave up 5 bases and J gave up 2 bases, with 22 bases separating them. CDR3 length: 17 residues.